The 22 T cell receptor beta chains given below trace back to one sample, sequenced in a study of T cell changes during pregnancy in multiple sclerosis. Generated by immunoSEQ multiplex PCR, the TCRdb table keeps only in-frame clones and is missing some. The sample shows roughly 64,000 clones, 92% of them seen only once. The sample consisted of peripheral blood, taken in the second trimester of pregnancy. The receptors originated from a female donor with multiple sclerosis, enrolled in a pregnancy study.

J is TRBJ1-1 and V is TRBV27, with TRBD1 as a possible D gene (5 bases). In germline, CDR1 is MNHEY, CDR2 SMNVEV (reference sequence). V shed 4 bases and J shed 4 bases, with 13 bases lying between them. The length of the CDR3 is 14 residues. The CDR3 is CASSSLPQGTEAFF. DNA of the CDR3: TGTGCCAGCAGTTCCCTACCTCAGGGCACTGAAGCTTTCTTT.

This rearrangement joins TRBV9 to TRBJ1-5; TRBD1 is a possible D gene (6 bases). The germline CDR1 and CDR2 sequences are SGDLS and YYNGEE. CDR3 length equals 14 residues. The V end lost 5 bases, the J end lost 3 bases, and 12 bases lay between the germline ends. The CDR3 nucleotides are TGTGCCAGCAGACCAGGGGTCCTCAATCAGCCCCAGCATTTT. Translated, it gives CASRPGVLNQPQHF.

The genes are TRBV7-9 and TRBJ2-7, with 8 bases that match TRBD1. The CDR3 loop spans 16 amino acids. V lost 5 bases and J lost 3; bases outside the gene matches: 12. The germline gives CDR1 SEHNR, CDR2 FQNEAQ (reference sequence). The CDR3 loop is CASSPLGQGRDYEQYF. As DNA, the CDR3 is TGTGCCAGCAGCCCACTCGGACAGGGAAGGGACTACGAGCAGTACTTC.

The J gene is TRBJ2-7, the V gene TRBV11-2; D call uncertain. Germline CDR1 reads SGHAT; CDR2 reads FQNNGV. The V and J ends lost 4 bases and 3 bases respectively, with 4 bases between them. CDR3 length: 11 residues. The CDR3 DNA sequence: TGTGCCAGCAGCTCCGTCTACGAGCAGTACTTC. Translating it yields CASSSVYEQYF.

This clone was detected once. The gene calls are TRBV2 and TRBJ2-1; D perhaps matches TRBD1 (5 bases). Germline V gives CDR1 SNHLY, CDR2 FYNNEI. The V gene lost 6 bases and the J gene lost 0 bases, with 12 bases spanning the gap. The CDR3 sequence is 15 residues long. The DNA for the CDR3 is TGTGCCAGCAGCCCTGACAGATACTCCTACAATGAGCAGTTCTTC. This codes for CASSPDRYSYNEQFF.

V is TRBV12-5 and J is TRBJ1-5; D perhaps matches TRBD1 (6 bases). Trimming left V 1 base short and J 7 bases short, with 11 bases between. CDR1 and CDR2 from the germline V gene are LGHNT and FRNRAP. The length of the CDR3 is 14 residues. CDR3 nucleotide sequence: TGTGCTAGTGGTTTGGGGGACATCGGCCAGCCCCAGCATTTT. Translation gives CASGLGDIGQPQHF. Drawing the rest from reference TRBV12-5 and TRBJ1-5, the complete variable domain is DARVTQTPRHKVTEMGQEVTMRCQPILGHNTVFWYRQTMMQGLELLAYFRNRAPLDDSGMPKDRFSAEMPDATLATLKIQPSEPRDSAVYFCASGLGDIGQPQHFGDGTRLSIL.

V gene TRBV27 combines with J gene TRBJ2-5; D possibly corresponds to TRBD2 (6 bases). Germline assignment: CDR1 MNHEY and CDR2 SMNVEV (reference sequence). The CDR3 runs to 17 residues. Between the trimmed V and J ends, which lost 2 bases and 2 bases, there was a span of 18 bases. This CDR3 is CASSLEASATWQETQYF. The CDR3 DNA follows: TGTGCCAGCAGTTTAGAAGCTAGCGCAACGTGGCAAGAGACCCAGTACTTC.

The chain joins TRBV7-9 to TRBJ1-5; 9 nucleotides agree with TRBD1. Germline assignment: CDR1 SEHNR and CDR2 FQNEAQ (reference sequence). After removal of 6 bases from V and 8 bases from J, the junction contained 11 bases not matched to a gene. The CDR3 extends over 15 amino acids. CDR3 sequence reads: CASSDHTGGSKPQHF. The CDR3 nucleotides are TGTGCCAGCAGTGACCATACAGGGGGCTCTAAGCCCCAGCATTTT.

The chain combines TRBV4-1 with TRBJ2-7; D is perhaps TRBD2 (6 bases). The CDR3 contains 16 residues. The germline V gene encodes CDR1 MGHRA and CDR2 YSYEKL. The V and J ends lost 3 bases and 2 bases respectively, with 17 bases between them. The CDR3 loop is CASSQPGTLTPYEQYF. CDR3 sequence (DNA): TGCGCCAGCAGCCAGCCCGGGACTTTAACTCCCTACGAGCAGTACTTC.

The chain recombines TRBV30 with TRBJ1-2; 9 bases agree with TRBD1. The CDR3 runs to 12 residues. CDR1 is GTSNPN and CDR2 is SVGIG in the germline V gene (reference sequence). With V trimmed by 5 bases and J by 11 bases, 9 bases remained unmatched. As DNA, the CDR3 is TGTGCCTGGCCAAGGACAGGGGAGAAATACACCTTC. Translation: CAWPRTGEKYTF.

Concerning this clone itself: This sample includes further DNA sequences coding for the same CDR3. This rearrangement joins TRBV30 to TRBJ1-1, with a weak D call TRBD1 (5 bases). V gave up 3 bases and J gave up 2 bases, with 10 bases separating them. Germline loops: CDR1 GTSNPN, CDR2 SVGIG (reference sequence). The CDR3 spans 13 residues. The CDR3 nucleotides are TGTGCCTGGAGAGGCCAGGGAAACACTGAAGCTTTCTTT. It translates to CAWRGQGNTEAFF.

V gene TRBV6-1 combines with J gene TRBJ2-1; 9 bases are shared with TRBD1. The CDR3 sequence is 16 residues long. Germline V gene data show CDR1 as MNHNS and CDR2 as SASEGT. J was trimmed by 7 bases and V by 2 bases; bases with no gene match: 9. The CDR3: CASSESLRDRVNEQFF. In DNA form, the CDR3 reads TGTGCCAGCAGTGAATCCCTCCGGGACAGGGTTAATGAGCAGTTCTTC.

The chain combines TRBV19 with TRBJ2-1; weak D call: TRBD2 (7 bases). CDR3 length: 15 residues. V was pared by 3 bases and J by 3 bases, with 12 bases between. Germline V CDR1 and CDR2: LNHDA, SQIVND (reference sequence). The CDR3 protein is CASSMGGPYYNEQFF. CDR3 nucleotides: TGTGCCAGTAGTATGGGGGGGCCCTACTACAATGAGCAGTTCTTC.

The chain combines TRBV7-3 with TRBJ1-2, with 11 bases fitting TRBD1. CDR3 length equals 15 residues. Germline loops: CDR1 SGHTA, CDR2 FQGTGA. V shed 5 bases and J 4 bases; nucleotides not matched to a gene: 6. In DNA form, the CDR3 reads TGTGCCAGCAGCCCGACCGGGACAGGGGGCTATGGCTACACCTTC. Protein sequence: CASSPTGTGGYGYTF.

This sequence joins TRBV29-1 and TRBJ1-2; D remains ambiguous. The CDR3 contains 12 residues. Per germline, CDR1 SQVTM and CDR2 ANQGSEA. The ends were cut back, 0 bases at V and 4 bases at J, with 6 bases in the middle. CDR3 sequence: CSVEERVYGYTF. The CDR3 bases are TGCAGCGTTGAAGAGCGGGTCTATGGCTACACCTTC.

The chain has TRBV5-1 and TRBJ1-1; D is perhaps TRBD1 (5 bases). This CDR3 comprises 14 residues. V lost 4 bases and J 2 bases, leaving 12 bases between the germline ends. Germline assignment: CDR1 SGHRS and CDR2 YFSETQ. CDR3 DNA: TGCGCCAGCAGCCCCCGGGGGGTTAACACTGAAGCTTTCTTT. It encodes CASSPRGVNTEAFF.

The chain employs TRBV7-9 and TRBJ1-1, with D possibly matching TRBD1 (5 bases). Germline lookup yields CDR1 SEHNR and CDR2 FQNEAQ (reference sequence). V lost 5 bases to trimming and J lost 0 bases, with 7 bases between them. The length of the CDR3 is 13 residues. CDR3 coding DNA: TGTGCCAGCAGCAGGGGAATGAACACTGAAGCTTTCTTT. Translating it yields CASSRGMNTEAFF.

The rearrangement uses TRBV7-9 and TRBJ2-7; D might be TRBD2 (6 bases). The V gene's germline CDR1 is SEHNR and CDR2 FQNEAQ (reference sequence). Trimming removed 5 bases from V and 2 bases from J, with 10 bases in between. The CDR3 is 13 residues long. The CDR3 loop is CASSPDYTYEQYF. Written as DNA, the CDR3 is TGTGCCAGCAGCCCGGACTACACCTACGAGCAGTACTTC.

The chain has TRBV6-1 and TRBJ1-1; possible D gene TRBD1, 5 bases. The CDR3 loop spans 14 amino acids. Germline loops: CDR1 MNHNS, CDR2 SASEGT. V was clipped by 3 bases and J by 3 bases, with 11 bases between them. Here the CDR3 reads CASSEKAGDTEAFF. The CDR3 DNA sequence: TGTGCCAGCAGTGAGAAAGCGGGGGACACTGAAGCTTTCTTT.

The gene calls are TRBV4-2 and TRBJ2-3, with D maybe TRBD1 (7 bases). Germline CDR1 reads LGHNA; CDR2 reads YNFKEQ. CDR3 length equals 15 residues. V was shortened by 0 bases and J by 3 bases, with 10 bases between the two germline ends. CDR3 bases: TGTGCCAGCAGCCAAGATCCAGGGGGGACAGATACGCAGTATTTT. This encodes CASSQDPGGTDTQYF.

The V call is TRBV30, the J call TRBJ2-1; the match to TRBD2 covers 8 bases. V lost 2 bases to trimming and J lost 7 bases; unmatched junction nucleotides: 4. CDR3 size: 13 residues. Germline CDR1 and CDR2: GTSNPN and SVGIG (reference sequence). The CDR3 is CAWSSGSGNEQFF. CDR3 DNA: TGTGCCTGGAGTAGCGGGAGTGGAAATGAGCAGTTCTTC.

The chain links TRBV5-6 to TRBJ2-7; 8 bases agree with TRBD1. Germline CDR1 reads SGHDT; CDR2 reads YYEEEE. The ends lost 0 bases at V and 3 bases at J; junction bases unmatched: 8. This CDR3 is built from 16 residues. The CDR3 reads CASSLARTGWRYEQYF. The CDR3 DNA reads TGTGCCAGCAGCTTGGCCCGGACAGGGTGGCGCTACGAGCAGTACTTC. Variable domain in full (rest from reference TRBV5-6 and TRBJ2-7): DAGVTQSPTHLIKTRGQQVTLRCSPKSGHDTVSWYQQALGQGPQFIFQYYEEEERQRGNFPDRFSGHQFPNYSSELNVNALLLGDSALYLCASSLARTGWRYEQYFGPGTRLTVT.